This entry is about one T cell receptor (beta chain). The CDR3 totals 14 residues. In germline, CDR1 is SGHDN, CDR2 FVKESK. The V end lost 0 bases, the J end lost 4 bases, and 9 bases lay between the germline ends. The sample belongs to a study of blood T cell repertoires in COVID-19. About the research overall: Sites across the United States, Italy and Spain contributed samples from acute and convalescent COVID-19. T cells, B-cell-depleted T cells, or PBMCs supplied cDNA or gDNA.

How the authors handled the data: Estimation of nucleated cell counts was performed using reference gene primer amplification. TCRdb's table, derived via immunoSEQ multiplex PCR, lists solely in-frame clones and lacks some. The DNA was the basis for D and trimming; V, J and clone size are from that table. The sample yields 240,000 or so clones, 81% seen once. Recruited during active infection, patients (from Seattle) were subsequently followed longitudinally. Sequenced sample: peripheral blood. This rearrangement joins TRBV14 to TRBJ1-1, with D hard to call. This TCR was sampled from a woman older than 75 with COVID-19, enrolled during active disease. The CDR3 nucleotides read TGTGCCAGCAGCCAAGATCCCCCTATCACTGAAGCTTTCTTT. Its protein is CASSQDPPITEAFF.